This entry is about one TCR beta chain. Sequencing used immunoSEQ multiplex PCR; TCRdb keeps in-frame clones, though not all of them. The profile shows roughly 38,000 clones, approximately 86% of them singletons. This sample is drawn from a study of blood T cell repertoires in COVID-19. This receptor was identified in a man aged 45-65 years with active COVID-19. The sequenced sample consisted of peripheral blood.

The DNA of the CDR3 is TGTGCCAGCAGTTCGGGACAGGGGGCGGCTGGGGCCAACGTCCTGACTTTC. This sequence encodes CASSSGQGAAGANVLTF. This sequence joins TRBV27 and TRBJ2-6, with 12 bases fitting TRBD1. With 4 bases clipped from V and 2 bases from J, the junction kept 3 bases outside the gene matches. This CDR3 has 17 amino acids. CDR1 is MNHEY and CDR2 is SMNVEV in the germline V gene (reference sequence).